The TCR beta chain under discussion was sequenced for a study of lung T cells in sarcoidosis with Löfgren's syndrome. TCRdb itself ran the reads through MiXCR, one entry per CDR3 protein. The sample has 3,200 or so distinct CDR3 sequences; 17% are singletons. The CDR3 is made up of 13 amino acids. V lost 4 bases to trimming and J lost 8 bases, with 14 bases between them. Germline V lookup: CDR1 SNHLY, CDR2 FYNNEI. The material sequenced was CD4+ T cells from bronchoalveolar lavage. This rearrangement joins TRBV2 to TRBJ1-2; D possibly corresponds to TRBD1 (5 bases). The sequence was obtained from a human donor with sarcoidosis (Löfgren's syndrome or another form), or a control subject (not recorded which). The CDR3 sequence is CASSAGMSGGYTF. In nucleotides, the CDR3 is TGTGCCAGCAGTGCAGGGATGAGTGGAGGCTACACCTTC.